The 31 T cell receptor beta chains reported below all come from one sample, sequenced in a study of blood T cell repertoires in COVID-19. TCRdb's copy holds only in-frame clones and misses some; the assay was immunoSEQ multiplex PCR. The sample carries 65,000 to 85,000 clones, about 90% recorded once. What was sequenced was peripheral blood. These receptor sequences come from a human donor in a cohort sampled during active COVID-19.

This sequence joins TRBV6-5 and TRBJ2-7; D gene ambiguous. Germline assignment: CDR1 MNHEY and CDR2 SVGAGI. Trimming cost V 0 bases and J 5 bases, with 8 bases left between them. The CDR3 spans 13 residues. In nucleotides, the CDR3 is TGTGCCAGCAGTTACTCGACCAGGAACGAGCAGTACTTC. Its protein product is CASSYSTRNEQYF.

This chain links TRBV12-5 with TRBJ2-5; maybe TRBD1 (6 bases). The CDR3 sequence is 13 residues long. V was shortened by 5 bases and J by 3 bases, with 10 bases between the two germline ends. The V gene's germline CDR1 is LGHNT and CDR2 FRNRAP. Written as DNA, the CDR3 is TGTGCTAGTGGTCCCCCAGGGGAAGAGACCCAGTACTTC. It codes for CASGPPGEETQYF.

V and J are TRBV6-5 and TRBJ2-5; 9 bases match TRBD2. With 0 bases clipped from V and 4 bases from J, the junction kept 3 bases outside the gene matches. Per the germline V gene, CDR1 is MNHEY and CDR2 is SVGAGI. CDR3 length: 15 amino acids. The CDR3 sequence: CASSYSGLAIETQYF. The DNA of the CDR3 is TGTGCCAGCAGTTACTCGGGACTAGCCATAGAGACCCAGTACTTC.

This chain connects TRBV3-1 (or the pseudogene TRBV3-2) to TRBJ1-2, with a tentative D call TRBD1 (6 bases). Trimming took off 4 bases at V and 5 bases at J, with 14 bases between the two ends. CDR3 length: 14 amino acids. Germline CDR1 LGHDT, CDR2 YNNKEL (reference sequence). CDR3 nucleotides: TGTGCCAGCAGCCCTTCGGGGGGCGGGTATGGCTACACCTTC. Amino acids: CASSPSGGGYGYTF.

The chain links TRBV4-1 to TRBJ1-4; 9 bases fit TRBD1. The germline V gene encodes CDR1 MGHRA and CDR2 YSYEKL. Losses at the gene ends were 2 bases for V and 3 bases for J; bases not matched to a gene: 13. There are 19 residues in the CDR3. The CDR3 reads CASSQISVGQGRPNEKLFF. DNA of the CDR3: TGCGCCAGCAGCCAAATCTCTGTAGGACAGGGGAGGCCTAATGAAAAACTGTTTTTT.

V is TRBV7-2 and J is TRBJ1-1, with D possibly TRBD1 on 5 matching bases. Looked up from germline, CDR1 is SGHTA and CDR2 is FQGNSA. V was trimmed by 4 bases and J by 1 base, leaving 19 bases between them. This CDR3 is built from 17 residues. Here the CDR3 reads CASSYIQRRQGNTEAFF. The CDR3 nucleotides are TGTGCCAGCAGCTACATACAGCGTCGGCAGGGGAACACTGAAGCTTTCTTT.

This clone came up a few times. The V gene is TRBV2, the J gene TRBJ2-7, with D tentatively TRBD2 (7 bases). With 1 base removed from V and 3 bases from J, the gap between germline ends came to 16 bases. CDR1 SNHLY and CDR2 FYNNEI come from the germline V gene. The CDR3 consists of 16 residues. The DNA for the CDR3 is TGTGCCAGCAGTGAAGGAGGGGGGGTCGGCCGCTACGAGCAGTACTTC. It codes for CASSEGGGVGRYEQYF. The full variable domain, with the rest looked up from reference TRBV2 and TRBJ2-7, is EPEVTQTPSHQVTQMGQEVILRCVPISNHLYFYWYRQILGQKVEFLVSFYNNEISEKSEIFDDQFSVERPDGSNFTLKIRSTKLEDSAMYFCASSEGGGVGRYEQYFGPGTRLTVT.

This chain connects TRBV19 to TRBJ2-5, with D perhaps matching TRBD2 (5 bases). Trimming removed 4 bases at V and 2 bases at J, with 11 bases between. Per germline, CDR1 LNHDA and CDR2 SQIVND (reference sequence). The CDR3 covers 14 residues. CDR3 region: CASSTRAEQETQYF. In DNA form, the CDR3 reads TGTGCCAGTAGTACGCGGGCCGAGCAAGAGACCCAGTACTTC.

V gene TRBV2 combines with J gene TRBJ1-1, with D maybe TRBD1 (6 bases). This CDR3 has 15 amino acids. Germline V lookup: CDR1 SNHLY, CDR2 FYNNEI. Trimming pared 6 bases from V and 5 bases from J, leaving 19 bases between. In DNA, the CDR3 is TGTGCCAGCAGATACAGACAGGACCCGGGAACTGAAGCTTTCTTT. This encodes CASRYRQDPGTEAFF.

CDR3 loop: CASSLDRIHGYTF. The CDR3 DNA is TGTGCCAGCAGCTTGGACAGGATCCATGGCTACACCTTC. V usage is TRBV5-6 and J usage is TRBJ1-2, with D perhaps matching TRBD1 (5 bases). CDR1 is SGHDT, CDR2 YYEEEE, per germline. V was shortened by 0 bases and J by 6 bases, with 9 bases between the two germline ends. This CDR3 has 13 amino acids.

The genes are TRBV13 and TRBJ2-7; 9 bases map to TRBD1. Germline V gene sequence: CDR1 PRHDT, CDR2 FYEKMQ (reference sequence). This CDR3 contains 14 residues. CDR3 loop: CASRGQGPRGEQYF. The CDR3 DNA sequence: TGTGCGAGCCGGGGACAGGGCCCAAGGGGCGAGCAGTACTTC.

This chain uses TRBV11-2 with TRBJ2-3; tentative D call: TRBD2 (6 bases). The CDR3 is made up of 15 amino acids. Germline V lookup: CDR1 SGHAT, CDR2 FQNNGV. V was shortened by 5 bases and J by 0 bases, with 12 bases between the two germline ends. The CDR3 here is CASSPRDASTDTQYF. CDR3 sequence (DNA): TGTGCCAGCAGCCCGCGGGATGCTAGCACAGATACGCAGTATTTT.

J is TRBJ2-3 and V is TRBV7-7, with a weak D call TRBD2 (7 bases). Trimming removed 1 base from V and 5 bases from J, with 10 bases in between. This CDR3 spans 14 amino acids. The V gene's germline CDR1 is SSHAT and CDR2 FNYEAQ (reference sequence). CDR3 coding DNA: TGTGCCAGCAGCTTAGAGGGAGGGGGAGATACGCAGTATTTT. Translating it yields CASSLEGGGDTQYF.

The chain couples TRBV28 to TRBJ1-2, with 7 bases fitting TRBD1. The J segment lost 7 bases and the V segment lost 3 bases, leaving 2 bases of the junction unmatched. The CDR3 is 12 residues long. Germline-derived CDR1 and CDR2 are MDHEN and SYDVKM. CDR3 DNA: TGTGCCAGCAGTTTCGGGACAGCTGGCTACACCTTC. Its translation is CASSFGTAGYTF.

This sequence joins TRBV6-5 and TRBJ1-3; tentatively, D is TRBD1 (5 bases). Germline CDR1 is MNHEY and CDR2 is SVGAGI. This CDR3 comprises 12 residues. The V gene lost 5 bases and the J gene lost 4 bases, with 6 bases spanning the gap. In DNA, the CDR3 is TGTGCCAGCAGTAACAGGGGAAACACCATATATTTT. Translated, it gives CASSNRGNTIYF.

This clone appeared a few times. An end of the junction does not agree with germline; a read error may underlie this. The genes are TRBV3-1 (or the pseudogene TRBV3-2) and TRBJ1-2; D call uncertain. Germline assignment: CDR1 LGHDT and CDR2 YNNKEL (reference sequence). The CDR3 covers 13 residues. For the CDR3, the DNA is TGTGCCAGCAGCCAAGATACTCTCGGACTGGTATCCTTC. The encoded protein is CASSQDTLGLVSF.

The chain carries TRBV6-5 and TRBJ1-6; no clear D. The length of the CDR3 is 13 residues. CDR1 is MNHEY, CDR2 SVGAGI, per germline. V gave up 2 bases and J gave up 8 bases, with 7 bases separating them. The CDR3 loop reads CASSYIVDSPLHF. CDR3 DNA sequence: TGTGCCAGCAGTTACATAGTGGATTCACCCCTCCACTTT.

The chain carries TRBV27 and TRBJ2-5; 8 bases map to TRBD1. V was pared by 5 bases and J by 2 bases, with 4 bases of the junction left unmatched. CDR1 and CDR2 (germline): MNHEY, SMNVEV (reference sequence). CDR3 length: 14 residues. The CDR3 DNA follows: TGTGCCAGCAGTCATGGACAGGGTCAAGAGACCCAGTACTTC. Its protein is CASSHGQGQETQYF.

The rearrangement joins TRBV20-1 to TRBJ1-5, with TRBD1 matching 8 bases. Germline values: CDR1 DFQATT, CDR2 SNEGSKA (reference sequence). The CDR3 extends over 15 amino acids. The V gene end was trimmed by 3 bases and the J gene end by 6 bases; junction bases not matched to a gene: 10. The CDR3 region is CSASTGTGKIQPQHF. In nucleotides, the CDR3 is TGCAGTGCTAGTACCGGGACAGGCAAGATTCAGCCCCAGCATTTT.

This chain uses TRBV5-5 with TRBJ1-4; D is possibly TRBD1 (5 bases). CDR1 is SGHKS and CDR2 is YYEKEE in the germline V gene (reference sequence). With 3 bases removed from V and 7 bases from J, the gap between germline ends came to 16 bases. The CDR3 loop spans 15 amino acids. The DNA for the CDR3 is TGTGCCAGCAGCTCCGAGCAGGGAATCGGTGAAAAACTGTTTTTT. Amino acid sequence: CASSSEQGIGEKLFF.

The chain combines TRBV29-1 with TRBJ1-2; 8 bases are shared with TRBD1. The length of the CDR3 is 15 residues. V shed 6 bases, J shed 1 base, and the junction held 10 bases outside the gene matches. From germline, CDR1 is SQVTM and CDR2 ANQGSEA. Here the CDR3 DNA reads TGCAGCGTCAAACTGTGGACAGGGATTAACTATGGCTACACCTTC. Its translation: CSVKLWTGINYGYTF. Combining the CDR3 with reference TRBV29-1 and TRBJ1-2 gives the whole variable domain SAVISQKPSRDICQRGTSLTIQCQVDSQVTMMFWYRQQPGQSLTLIATANQGSEATYESGFVIDKFPISRPNLTFSTLTVSNMSPEDSSIYLCSVKLWTGINYGYTFGSGTRLTVV.

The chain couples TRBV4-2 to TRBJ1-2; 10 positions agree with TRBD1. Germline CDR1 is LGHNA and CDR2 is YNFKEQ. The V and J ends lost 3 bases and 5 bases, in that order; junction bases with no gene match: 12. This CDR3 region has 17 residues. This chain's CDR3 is CASSQNRDRGRGYGYTF. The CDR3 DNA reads TGTGCCAGCAGCCAGAACCGGGACAGGGGACGCGGATATGGCTACACCTTC.

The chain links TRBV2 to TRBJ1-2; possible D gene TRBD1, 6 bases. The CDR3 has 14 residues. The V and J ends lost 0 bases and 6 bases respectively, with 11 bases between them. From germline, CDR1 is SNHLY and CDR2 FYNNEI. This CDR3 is CASSEARTDDGYTF. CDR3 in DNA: TGTGCCAGCAGTGAAGCACGGACAGACGATGGCTACACCTTC.

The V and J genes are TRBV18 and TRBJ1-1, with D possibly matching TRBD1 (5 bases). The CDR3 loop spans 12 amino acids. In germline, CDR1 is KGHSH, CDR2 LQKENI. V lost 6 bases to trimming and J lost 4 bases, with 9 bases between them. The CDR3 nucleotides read TGTGCCAGCTCGAACGGGGGCACTGAAGCTTTCTTT. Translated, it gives CASSNGGTEAFF.

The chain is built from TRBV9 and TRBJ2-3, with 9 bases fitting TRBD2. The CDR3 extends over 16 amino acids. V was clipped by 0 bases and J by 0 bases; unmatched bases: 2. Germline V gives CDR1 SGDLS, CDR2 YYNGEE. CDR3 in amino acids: CASSVGRGGSTDTQYF. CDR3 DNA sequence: TGTGCCAGCAGCGTAGGGCGGGGGGGGAGCACAGATACGCAGTATTTT.

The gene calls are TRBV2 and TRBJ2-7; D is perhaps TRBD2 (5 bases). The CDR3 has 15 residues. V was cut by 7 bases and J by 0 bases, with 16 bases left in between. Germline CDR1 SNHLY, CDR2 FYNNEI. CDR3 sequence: CASIRRTESSYEQYF. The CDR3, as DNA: TGTGCCAGCATCAGGAGGACGGAGAGCTCCTACGAGCAGTACTTC.

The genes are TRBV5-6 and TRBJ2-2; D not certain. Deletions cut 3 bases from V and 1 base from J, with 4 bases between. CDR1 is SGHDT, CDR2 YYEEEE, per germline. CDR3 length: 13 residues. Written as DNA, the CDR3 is TGTGCCAGCAGCTCCTTGAACACCGGGGAGCTGTTTTTT. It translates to CASSSLNTGELFF.

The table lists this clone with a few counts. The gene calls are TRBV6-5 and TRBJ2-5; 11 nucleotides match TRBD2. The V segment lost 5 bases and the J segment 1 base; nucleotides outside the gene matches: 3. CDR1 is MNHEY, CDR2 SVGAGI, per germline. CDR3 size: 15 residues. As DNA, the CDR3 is TGTGCCAGCAGTACGACTAGCGGGATCCAAGAGACCCAGTACTTC. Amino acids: CASSTTSGIQETQYF.

The CDR3 DNA sequence: TGTGCCAGCAGCCGAATACAGGGAAGCGGCTACACCTTC. Protein: CASSRIQGSGYTF. The chain carries TRBV3-1 (or the pseudogene TRBV3-2) and TRBJ1-2; possible D gene TRBD1, 6 bases. Deletions cut 4 bases from V and 8 bases from J, with 14 bases between. This CDR3 contains 13 residues. Germline assignment: CDR1 LGHDT and CDR2 YNNKEL (reference sequence).

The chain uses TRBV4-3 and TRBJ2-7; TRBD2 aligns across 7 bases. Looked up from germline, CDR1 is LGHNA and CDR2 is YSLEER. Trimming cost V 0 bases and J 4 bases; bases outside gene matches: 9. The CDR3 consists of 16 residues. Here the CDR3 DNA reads TGCGCCAGCAGCCAAGATCCGGCTAGCGGCGGGTACGAGCAGTACTTC. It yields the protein CASSQDPASGGYEQYF.

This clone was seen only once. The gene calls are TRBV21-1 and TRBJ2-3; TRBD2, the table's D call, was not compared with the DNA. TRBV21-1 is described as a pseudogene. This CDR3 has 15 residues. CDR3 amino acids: CASSQRVVGTDTQYF. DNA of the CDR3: TGTGCCAGCAGCCAGCGGGTCGTCGGCACAGATACGCAGTATTTT.